The rows below give T cell receptor beta chains drawn from one sample of a study of blood T cell repertoires in COVID-19. Assay used: immunoSEQ multiplex PCR; TCRdb lists only in-frame clones, some missing. The sample holds some 210,000 clones, 81% seen once. The sequencing sample was made of PBMCs or T cells enriched from blood (not recorded which). The receptors derive from a woman aged 45-60 years with acute COVID-19. The CDR3 runs from the conserved cysteine through the conserved F or W. A D gene is named only where the DNA matches it firmly. Only some rows state a clone size, as once, few, many or a class for expanded clones.

>.|TRBJ2-1|many|15|TRBV11-3
CASSLEAAIYNEQFF
TGTGCCAGCAGCTTAGAAGCAGCGATCTACAATGAGCAGTTCTTC
>.|TRBJ2-7|.|16|TRBV28
CASNQGGRSVSDEQYF
TGTGCCAGCAACCAAGGGGGTCGGTCAGTATCAGACGAGCAGTACTTC
>.|TRBJ2-3|.|15|TRBV28
CASSFAGQYTDTQYF
TGTGCCAGCAGTTTTGCAGGACAGTACACAGATACGCAGTATTTT
>TRBD2|TRBJ2-1|.|18|TRBV7-3
CASSLNPTGTSAYNEQFF
TGTGCCAGCAGCTTAAACCCCACCGGGACTAGCGCCTACAATGAGCAGTTCTTC
>TRBD1|TRBJ2-7|once|12|TRBV10-3
CATTDRRYEQYF
TGTGCCACCACGGACAGGAGGTACGAGCAGTACTTC
>TRBD2|TRBJ2-1|few|15|TRBV24-1
CATSGAGGAWDEQFF
TGTGCCACCAGTGGGGCCGGGGGGGCCTGGGATGAGCAGTTCTTC
>.|TRBJ1-6|few|16|TRBV27
CASSLSGGIRNSPLHF
TGTGCCAGCAGTTTATCTGGGGGGATACGGAATTCACCCCTCCACTTT
>.|TRBJ2-4|.|10|TRBV23-1
CASLKNIQYF
TGCGCCAGCCTCAAAAACATTCAGTACTTC
>TRBD2|TRBJ2-1|.|16|TRBV6-1
CASSERLAGANNEQFF
TGTGCCAGCAGTGAAAGACTAGCGGGAGCTAACAATGAGCAGTTCTTC
>.|TRBJ2-7|once|16|TRBV5-1
CASSLASGMKTYEQYF
TGCGCCAGCAGCTTGGCCTCGGGGATGAAAACCTACGAGCAGTACTTC
>TRBD2|TRBJ2-7|.|15|TRBV7-9
CASGGLAVSSYEQYF
TGTGCCAGCGGAGGACTAGCGGTAAGCTCCTACGAGCAGTACTTC
>TRBD2|TRBJ2-5|.|16|TRBV19
CASSGRTSGAQETQYF
TGTGCCAGTAGTGGGAGGACTAGCGGGGCGCAAGAGACCCAGTACTTC
>.|TRBJ1-4|.|15|TRBV2
CASTAEGARGEKLFF
TGTGCCAGCACCGCAGAAGGGGCCCGCGGTGAAAAACTGTTTTTT
>.|TRBJ1-1|.|14|TRBV6-5
CASTPGEMNTEAFF
TGTGCCAGCACCCCAGGGGAAATGAACACTGAAGCTTTCTTT
>.|TRBJ1-1|few|14|TRBV6-2/TRBV6-3
CASSQTMGGTEAFF
TGTGCCAGCAGTCAAACGATGGGGGGTACTGAAGCTTTCTTT